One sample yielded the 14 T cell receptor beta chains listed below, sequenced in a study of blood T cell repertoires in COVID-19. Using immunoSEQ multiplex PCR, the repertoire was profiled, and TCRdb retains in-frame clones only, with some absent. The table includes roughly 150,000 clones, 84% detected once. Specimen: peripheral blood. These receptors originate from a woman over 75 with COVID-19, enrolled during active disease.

CDR3 residues: CASSLLQGVYEQYF. The CDR3 DNA reads TGTGCCAGCAGTTTACTACAGGGGGTATACGAGCAGTACTTC. The chain combines TRBV28 with TRBJ2-7, with 8 bases matching TRBD1. CDR1 MDHEN and CDR2 SYDVKM come from the germline V gene. The ends lost 2 bases at V and 4 bases at J; junction bases unmatched: 4. The CDR3 is 14 amino acids.

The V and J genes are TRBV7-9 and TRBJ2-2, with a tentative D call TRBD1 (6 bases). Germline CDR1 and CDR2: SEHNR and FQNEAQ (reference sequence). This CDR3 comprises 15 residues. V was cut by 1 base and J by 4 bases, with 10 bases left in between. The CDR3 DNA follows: TGTGCCAGCAGCTTAGGCCAGGGGAGCACCGGGGAGCTGTTTTTT. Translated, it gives CASSLGQGSTGELFF.

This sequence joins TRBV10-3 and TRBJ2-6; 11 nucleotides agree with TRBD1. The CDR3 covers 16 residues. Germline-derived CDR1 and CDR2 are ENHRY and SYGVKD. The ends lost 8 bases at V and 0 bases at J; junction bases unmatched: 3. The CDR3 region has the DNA TGTGCCATCGGACAGGGGGCTTTCTCTGGGGCCAACGTCCTGACTTTC. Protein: CAIGQGAFSGANVLTF.

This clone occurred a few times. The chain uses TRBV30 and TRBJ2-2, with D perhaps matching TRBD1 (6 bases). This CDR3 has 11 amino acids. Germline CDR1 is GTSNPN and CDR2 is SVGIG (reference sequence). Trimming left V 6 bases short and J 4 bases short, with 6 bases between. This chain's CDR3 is CACRGTGELFF. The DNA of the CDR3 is TGTGCCTGCAGGGGCACCGGGGAGCTGTTTTTT.

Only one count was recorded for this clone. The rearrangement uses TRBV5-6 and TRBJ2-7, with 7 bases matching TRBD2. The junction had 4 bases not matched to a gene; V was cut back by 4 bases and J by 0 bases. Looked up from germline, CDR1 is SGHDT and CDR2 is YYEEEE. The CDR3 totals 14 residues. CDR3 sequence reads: CASSRRGSSYEQYF. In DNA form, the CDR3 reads TGTGCCAGCAGCAGGCGGGGGTCCTCCTACGAGCAGTACTTC.

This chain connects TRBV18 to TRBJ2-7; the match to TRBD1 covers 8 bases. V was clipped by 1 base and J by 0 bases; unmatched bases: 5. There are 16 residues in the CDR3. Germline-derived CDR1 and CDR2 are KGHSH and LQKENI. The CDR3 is CASSPRTGHYSYEQYF. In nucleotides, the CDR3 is TGTGCCAGCTCACCACGGACAGGGCACTACTCCTACGAGCAGTACTTC. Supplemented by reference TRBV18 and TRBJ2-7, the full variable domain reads NAGVMQNPRHLVRRRGQEARLRCSPMKGHSHVYWYRQLPEEGLKFMVYLQKENIIDESGMPKERFSAEFPKEGPSILRIQQVVRGDSAAYFCASSPRTGHYSYEQYFGPGTRLTVT.

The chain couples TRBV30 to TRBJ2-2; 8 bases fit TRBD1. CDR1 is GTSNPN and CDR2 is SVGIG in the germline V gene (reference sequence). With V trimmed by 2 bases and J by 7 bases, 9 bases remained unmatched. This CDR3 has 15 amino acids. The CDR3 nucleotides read TGTGCCTGGAGTTCCAGCAGGGGGCATATCGGGGAGCTGTTTTTT. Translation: CAWSSSRGHIGELFF.

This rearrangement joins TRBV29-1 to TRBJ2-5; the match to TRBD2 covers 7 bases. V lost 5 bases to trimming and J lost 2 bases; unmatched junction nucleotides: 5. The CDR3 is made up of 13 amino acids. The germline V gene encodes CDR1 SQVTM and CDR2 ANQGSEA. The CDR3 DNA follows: TGCAGCGTTCGACCTAGCGGTCAAGAGACCCAGTACTTC. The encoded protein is CSVRPSGQETQYF.

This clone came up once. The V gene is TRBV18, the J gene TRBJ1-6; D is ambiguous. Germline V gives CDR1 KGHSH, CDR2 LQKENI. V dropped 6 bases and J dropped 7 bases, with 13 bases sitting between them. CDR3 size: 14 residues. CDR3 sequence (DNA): TGTGCCAGCTCGCCCAGGACGGGGAATTCACCCCTCCACTTT. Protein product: CASSPRTGNSPLHF. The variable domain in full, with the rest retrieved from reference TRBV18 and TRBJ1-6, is NAGVMQNPRHLVRRRGQEARLRCSPMKGHSHVYWYRQLPEEGLKFMVYLQKENIIDESGMPKERFSAEFPKEGPSILRIQQVVRGDSAAYFCASSPRTGNSPLHFGNGTRLTVT.

The CDR3 coding sequence is TGTGCCAGCAGTTACTACGGGGAAGCGCAGTATTTT. Translated: CASSYYGEAQYF. The chain carries TRBV6-2 or TRBV6-3 and TRBJ2-3; D is possibly TRBD2 (5 bases). Trimming shortened V by 1 base and J by 10 bases, and 9 bases separated the two germline ends. The CDR3 extends over 12 amino acids. Germline CDR1 is MNHEY and CDR2 is SVGEGT.

CDR3 DNA: TGCAGCGTTGAGCTTAGCGACTCCCTGAACAATGAGCAGTTCTTC. Translation: CSVELSDSLNNEQFF. The rearrangement uses TRBV29-1 and TRBJ2-1; maybe TRBD2 (5 bases). The germline gives CDR1 SQVTM, CDR2 ANQGSEA. V was shortened by 3 bases and J by 5 bases, with 17 bases between the two germline ends. This CDR3 has 15 residues.

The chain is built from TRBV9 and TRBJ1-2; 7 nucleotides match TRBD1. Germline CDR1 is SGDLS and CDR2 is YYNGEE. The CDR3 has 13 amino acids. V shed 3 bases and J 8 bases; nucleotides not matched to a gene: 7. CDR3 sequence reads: CASSANRGLGYTF. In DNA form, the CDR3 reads TGTGCCAGCAGCGCCAACAGGGGTCTGGGCTACACCTTC.

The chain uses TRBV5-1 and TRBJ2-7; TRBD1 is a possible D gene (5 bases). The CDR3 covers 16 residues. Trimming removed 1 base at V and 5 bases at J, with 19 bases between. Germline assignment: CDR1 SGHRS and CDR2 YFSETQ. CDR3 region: CASSLHQGVGIDEQYF. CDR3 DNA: TGCGCCAGCAGCTTGCATCAGGGTGTTGGGATTGACGAGCAGTACTTC. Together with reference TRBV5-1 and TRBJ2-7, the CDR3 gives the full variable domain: KAGVTQTPRYLIKTRGQQVTLSCSPISGHRSVSWYQQTPGQGLQFLFEYFSETQRNKGNFPGRFSGRQFSNSRSEMNVSTLELGDSALYLCASSLHQGVGIDEQYFGPGTRLTVT.

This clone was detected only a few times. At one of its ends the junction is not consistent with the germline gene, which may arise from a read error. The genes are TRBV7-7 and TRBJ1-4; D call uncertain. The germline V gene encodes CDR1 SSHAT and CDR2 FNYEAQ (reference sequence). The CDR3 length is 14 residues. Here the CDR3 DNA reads TGTGCTAGCAGCCCGACCCTGGCGGGTGAAAAACTGTTTTTT. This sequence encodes CASSPTLAGEKLFF.